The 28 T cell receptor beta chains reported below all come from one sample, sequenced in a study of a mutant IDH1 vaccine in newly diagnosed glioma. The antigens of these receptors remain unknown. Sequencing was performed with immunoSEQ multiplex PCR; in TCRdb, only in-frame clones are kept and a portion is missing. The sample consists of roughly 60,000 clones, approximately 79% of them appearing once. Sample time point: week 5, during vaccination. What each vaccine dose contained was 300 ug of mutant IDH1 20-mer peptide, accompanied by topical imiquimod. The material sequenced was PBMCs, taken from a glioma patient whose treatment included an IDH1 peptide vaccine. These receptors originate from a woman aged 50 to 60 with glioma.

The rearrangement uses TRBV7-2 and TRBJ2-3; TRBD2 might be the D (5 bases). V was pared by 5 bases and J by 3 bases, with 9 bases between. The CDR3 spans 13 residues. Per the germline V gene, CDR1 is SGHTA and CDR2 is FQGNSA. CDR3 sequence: CASSLPGTDTQYF. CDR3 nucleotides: TGTGCCAGCAGCCTCCCGGGAACAGATACGCAGTATTTT.

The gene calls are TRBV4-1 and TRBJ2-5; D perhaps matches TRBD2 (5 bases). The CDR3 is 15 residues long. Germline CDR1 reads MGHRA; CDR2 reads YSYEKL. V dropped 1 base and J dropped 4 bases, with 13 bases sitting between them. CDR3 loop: CASSQGGSVAETQYF. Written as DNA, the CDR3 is TGCGCCAGCAGCCAAGGAGGTAGCGTGGCAGAGACCCAGTACTTC.

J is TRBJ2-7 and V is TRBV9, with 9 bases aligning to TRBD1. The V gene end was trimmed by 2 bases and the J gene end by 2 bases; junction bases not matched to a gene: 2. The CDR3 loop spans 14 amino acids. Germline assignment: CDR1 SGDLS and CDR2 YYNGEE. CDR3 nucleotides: TGTGCCAGCAGCGTCCGGGACAGGGCCTACGAGCAGTACTTC. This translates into CASSVRDRAYEQYF.

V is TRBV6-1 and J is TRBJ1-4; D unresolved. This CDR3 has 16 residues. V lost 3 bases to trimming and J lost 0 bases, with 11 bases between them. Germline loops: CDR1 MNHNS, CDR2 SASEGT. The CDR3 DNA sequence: TGTGCCAGCAGTGAGCCCCTCCGCTCAACTAATGAAAAACTGTTTTTT. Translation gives CASSEPLRSTNEKLFF.

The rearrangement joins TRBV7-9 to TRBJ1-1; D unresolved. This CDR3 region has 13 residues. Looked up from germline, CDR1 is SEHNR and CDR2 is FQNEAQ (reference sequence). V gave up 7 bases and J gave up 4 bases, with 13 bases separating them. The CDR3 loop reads CASKGLSGTEAFF. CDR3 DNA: TGTGCCAGCAAGGGCCTTAGTGGCACTGAAGCTTTCTTT.

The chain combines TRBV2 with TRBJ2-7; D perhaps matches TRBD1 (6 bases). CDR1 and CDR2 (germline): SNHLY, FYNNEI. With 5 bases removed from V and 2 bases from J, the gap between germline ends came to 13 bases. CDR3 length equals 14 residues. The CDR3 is CASSRGHQAYEQYF. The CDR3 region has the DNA TGTGCCAGCAGTAGGGGACACCAAGCCTACGAGCAGTACTTC.

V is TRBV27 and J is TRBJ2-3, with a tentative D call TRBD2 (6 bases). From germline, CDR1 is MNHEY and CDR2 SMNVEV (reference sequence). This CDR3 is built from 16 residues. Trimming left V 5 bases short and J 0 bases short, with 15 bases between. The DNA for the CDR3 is TGTGCCAGCAGTCTTAGTAGGGGACTGAGCACAGATACGCAGTATTTT. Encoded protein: CASSLSRGLSTDTQYF.

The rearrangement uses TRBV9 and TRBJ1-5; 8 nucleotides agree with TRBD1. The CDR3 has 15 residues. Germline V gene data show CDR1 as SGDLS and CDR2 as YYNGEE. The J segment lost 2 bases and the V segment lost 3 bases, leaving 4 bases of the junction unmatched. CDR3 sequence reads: CASSAGQGGNQPQHF. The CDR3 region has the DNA TGTGCCAGCAGCGCAGGACAGGGCGGCAATCAGCCCCAGCATTTT. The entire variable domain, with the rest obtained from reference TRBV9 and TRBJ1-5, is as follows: DSGVTQTPKHLITATGQRVTLRCSPRSGDLSVYWYQQSLDQGLQFLIQYYNGEERAKGNILERFSAQQFPDLHSELNLSSLELGDSALYFCASSAGQGGNQPQHFGDGTRLSIL.

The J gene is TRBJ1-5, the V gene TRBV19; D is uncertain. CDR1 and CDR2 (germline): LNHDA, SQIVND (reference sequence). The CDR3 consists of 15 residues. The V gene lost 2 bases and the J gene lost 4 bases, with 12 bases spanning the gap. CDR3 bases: TGTGCCAGTAGTATAACTCCCCGGTCAAATCAGCCCCAGCATTTT. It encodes CASSITPRSNQPQHF.

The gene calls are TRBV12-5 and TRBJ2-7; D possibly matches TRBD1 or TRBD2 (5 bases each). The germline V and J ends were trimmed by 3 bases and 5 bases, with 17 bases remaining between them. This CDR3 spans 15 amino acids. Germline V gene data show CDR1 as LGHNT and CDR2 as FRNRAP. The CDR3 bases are TGTGCTAGTGGTTTAACCGGGGCAGGGAGCCACGAGCAGTACTTC. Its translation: CASGLTGAGSHEQYF. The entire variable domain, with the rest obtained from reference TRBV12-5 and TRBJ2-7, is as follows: DARVTQTPRHKVTEMGQEVTMRCQPILGHNTVFWYRQTMMQGLELLAYFRNRAPLDDSGMPKDRFSAEMPDATLATLKIQPSEPRDSAVYFCASGLTGAGSHEQYFGPGTRLTVT.

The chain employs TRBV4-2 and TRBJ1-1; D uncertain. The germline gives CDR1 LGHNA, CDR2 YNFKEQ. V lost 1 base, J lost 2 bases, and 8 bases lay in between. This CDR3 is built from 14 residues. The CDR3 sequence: CASSQVSSNTEAFF. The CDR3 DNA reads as TGTGCCAGCAGCCAAGTCAGTAGCAACACTGAAGCTTTCTTT.

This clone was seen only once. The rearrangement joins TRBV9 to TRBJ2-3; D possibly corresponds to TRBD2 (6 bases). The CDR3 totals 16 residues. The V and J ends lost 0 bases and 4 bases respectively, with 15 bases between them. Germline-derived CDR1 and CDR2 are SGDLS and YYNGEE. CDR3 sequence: CASSVGNRLDADTQYF. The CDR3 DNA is TGTGCCAGCAGCGTAGGGAACAGACTAGACGCAGATACGCAGTATTTT.

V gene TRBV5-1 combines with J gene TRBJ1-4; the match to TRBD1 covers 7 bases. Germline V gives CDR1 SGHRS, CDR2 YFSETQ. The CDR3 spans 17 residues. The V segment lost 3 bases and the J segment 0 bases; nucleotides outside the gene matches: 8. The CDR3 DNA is TGCGCCAGCAGCTGGACGGACAGGTTCCCAACTAATGAAAAACTGTTTTTT. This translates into CASSWTDRFPTNEKLFF.

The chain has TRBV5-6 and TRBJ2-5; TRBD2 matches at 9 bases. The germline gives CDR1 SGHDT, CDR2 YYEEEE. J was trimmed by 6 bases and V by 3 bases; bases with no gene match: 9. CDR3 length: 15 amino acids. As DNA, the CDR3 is TGTGCCAGCAGCTCCTTAGCGGGGGAAGGGCAGACCCAGTACTTC. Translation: CASSSLAGEGQTQYF.

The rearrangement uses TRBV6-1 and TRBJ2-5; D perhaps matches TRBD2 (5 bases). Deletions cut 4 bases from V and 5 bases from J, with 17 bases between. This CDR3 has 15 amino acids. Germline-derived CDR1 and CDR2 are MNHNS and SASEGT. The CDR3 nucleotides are TGTGCCAGCAGTGGACATCAACAGCGGAGGGAGACCCAGTACTTC. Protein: CASSGHQQRRETQYF.

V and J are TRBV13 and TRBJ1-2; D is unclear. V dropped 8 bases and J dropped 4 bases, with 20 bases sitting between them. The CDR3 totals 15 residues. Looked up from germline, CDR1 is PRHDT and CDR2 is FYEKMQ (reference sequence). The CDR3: CASAARGQKIYGYTF. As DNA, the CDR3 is TGTGCCAGCGCCGCTCGTGGGCAGAAAATCTATGGCTACACCTTC.

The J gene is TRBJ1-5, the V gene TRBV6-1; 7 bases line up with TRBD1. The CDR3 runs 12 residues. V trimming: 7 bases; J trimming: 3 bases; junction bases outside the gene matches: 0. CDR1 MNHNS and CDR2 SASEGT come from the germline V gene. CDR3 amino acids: CASKGANQPQHF. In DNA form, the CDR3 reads TGTGCCAGCAAGGGGGCCAATCAGCCCCAGCATTTT.

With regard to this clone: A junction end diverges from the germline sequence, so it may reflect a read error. The CDR3 coding sequence is TGTGCTAGCAGCCAAGGGGCGGGACAGGGAATGGAGACCCAGTACTTC. Translated, it gives CASSQGAGQGMETQYF. The rearrangement links TRBV7-7 to TRBJ2-5; 9 nucleotides align to TRBD1. The germline gives CDR1 SSHAT, CDR2 FNYEAQ (reference sequence). The CDR3 sequence is 16 residues long.

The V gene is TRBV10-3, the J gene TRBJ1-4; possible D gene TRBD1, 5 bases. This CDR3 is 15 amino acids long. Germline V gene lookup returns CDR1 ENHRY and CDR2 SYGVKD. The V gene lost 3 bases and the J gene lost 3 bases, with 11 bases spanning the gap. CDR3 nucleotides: TGTGCCATCAGTGACTTCGGGGGGTCTAATGAAAAACTGTTTTTT. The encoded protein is CAISDFGGSNEKLFF.

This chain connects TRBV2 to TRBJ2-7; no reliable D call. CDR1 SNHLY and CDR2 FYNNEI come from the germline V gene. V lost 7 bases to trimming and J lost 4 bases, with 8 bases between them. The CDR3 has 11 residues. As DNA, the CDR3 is TGTGCCAGCAAGGGCAATTACGAGCAGTACTTC. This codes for CASKGNYEQYF.

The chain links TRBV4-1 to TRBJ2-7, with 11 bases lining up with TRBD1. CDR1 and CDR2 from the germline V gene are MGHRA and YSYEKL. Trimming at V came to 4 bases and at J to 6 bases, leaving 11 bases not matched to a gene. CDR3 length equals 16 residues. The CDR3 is CASSRGQGALGSEQYF. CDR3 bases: TGCGCCAGCAGCCGTGGACAGGGGGCGCTTGGATCCGAGCAGTACTTC.

The CDR3 region has the DNA TGTGCTAGTGGTTTGGCCCACCGAAATATGGCAGGTACCTACGAGCAGTACTTC. Its translation: CASGLAHRNMAGTYEQYF. The chain has TRBV12-5 and TRBJ2-7; unclear D gene. The germline V gene encodes CDR1 LGHNT and CDR2 FRNRAP. The CDR3 runs to 18 residues. Trimming stripped 1 base from V and 2 bases from J, with 21 bases between.

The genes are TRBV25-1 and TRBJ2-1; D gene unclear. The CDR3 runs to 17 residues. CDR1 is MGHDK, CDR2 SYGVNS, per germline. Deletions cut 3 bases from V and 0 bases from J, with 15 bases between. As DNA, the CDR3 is TGTGCCAGCAGTGATAGGCCCGGTCGACGCTCCTACAATGAGCAGTTCTTC. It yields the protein CASSDRPGRRSYNEQFF.

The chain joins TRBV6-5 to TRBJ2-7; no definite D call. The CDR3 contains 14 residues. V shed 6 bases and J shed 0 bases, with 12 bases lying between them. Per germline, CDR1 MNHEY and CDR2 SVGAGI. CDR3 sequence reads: CASSPDPFSYEQYF. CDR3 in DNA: TGTGCCAGCAGCCCGGACCCCTTCTCCTACGAGCAGTACTTC.

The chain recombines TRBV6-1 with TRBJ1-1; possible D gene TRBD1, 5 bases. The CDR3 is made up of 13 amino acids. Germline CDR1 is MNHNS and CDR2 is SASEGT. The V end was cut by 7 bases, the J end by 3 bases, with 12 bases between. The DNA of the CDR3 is TGTGCCAGCACTGTGACAGTGGACACTGAAGCTTTCTTT. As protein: CASTVTVDTEAFF.

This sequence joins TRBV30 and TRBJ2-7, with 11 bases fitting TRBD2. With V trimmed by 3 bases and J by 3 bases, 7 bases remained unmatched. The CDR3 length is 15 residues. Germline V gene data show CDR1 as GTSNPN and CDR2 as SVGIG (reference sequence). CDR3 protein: CAWSPLAGGLYEQYF. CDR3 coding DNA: TGTGCCTGGAGCCCCCTAGCGGGGGGACTCTACGAGCAGTACTTC.

CDR3 amino acids: CASSAPDGDNSPLHF. DNA for the CDR3: TGTGCCAGCAGCGCCCCGGACGGGGATAATTCACCCCTCCACTTT. The chain couples TRBV9 to TRBJ1-6, with no clear D. The CDR3 contains 15 residues. Germline CDR1 is SGDLS and CDR2 is YYNGEE. The V and J ends lost 3 bases and 5 bases respectively, with 12 bases between them.

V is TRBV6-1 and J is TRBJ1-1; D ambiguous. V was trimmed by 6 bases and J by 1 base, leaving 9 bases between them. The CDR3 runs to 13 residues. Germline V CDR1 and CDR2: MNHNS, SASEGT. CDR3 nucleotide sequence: TGTGCCAGCAGCCCTTTACCGAACACTGAAGCTTTCTTT. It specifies CASSPLPNTEAFF.